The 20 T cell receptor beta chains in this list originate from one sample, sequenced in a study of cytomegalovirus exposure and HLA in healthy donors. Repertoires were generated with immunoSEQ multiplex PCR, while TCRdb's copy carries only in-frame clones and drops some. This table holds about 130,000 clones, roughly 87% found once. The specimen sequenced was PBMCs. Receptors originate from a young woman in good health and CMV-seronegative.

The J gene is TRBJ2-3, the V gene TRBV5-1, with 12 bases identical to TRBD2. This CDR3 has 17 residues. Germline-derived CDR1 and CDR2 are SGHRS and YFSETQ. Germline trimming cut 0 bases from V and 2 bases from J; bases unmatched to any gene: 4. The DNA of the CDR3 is TGCGCCAGCAGCTTGGGACTAGCGGGGGCCTCCACAGATACGCAGTATTTT. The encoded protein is CASSLGLAGASTDTQYF.

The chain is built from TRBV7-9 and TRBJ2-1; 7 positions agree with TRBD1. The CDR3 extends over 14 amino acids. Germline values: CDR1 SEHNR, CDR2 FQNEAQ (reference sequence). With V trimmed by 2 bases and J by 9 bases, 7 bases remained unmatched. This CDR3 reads CASSLRGNRGEQFF. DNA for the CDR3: TGTGCCAGCAGCTTAAGGGGCAACAGGGGTGAGCAGTTCTTC.

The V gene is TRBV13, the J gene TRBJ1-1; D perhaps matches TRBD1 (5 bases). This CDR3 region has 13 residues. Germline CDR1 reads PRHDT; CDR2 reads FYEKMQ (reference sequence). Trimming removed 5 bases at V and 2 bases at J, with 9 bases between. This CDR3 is CASSQGHNTEAFF. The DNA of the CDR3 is TGTGCCAGCAGCCAAGGACACAACACTGAAGCTTTCTTT.

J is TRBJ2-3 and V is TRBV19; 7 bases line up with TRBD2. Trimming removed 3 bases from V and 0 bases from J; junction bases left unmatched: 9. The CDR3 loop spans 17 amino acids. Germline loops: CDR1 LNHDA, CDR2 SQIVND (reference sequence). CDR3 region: CASSMAGVPTSTDTQYF. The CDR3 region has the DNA TGTGCCAGTAGTATGGCGGGGGTACCAACTAGCACAGATACGCAGTATTTT.

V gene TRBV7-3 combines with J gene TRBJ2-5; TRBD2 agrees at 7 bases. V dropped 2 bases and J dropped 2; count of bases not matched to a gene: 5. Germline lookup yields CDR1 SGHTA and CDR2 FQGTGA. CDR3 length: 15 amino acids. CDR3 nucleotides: TGTGCCAGCAGCTTAGTAGCGGGCATACAAGAGACCCAGTACTTC. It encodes CASSLVAGIQETQYF.

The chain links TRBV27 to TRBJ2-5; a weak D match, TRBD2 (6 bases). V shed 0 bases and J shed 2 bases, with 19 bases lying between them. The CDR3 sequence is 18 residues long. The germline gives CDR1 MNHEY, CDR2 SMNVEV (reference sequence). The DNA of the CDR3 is TGTGCCAGCAGTTTATCGAAGGCCCGGGTGGGGGGTCAAGAGACCCAGTACTTC. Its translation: CASSLSKARVGGQETQYF.

CDR3 in DNA: TGCGCCAGCAGCCAATTTTTGATATCCTCCGCCTCGGAGAATAAGGCCTACAATGAGCAGTTCTTC. Translated: CASSQFLISSASENKAYNEQFF. The V gene is TRBV4-1, the J gene TRBJ2-1; the D is unclear. Germline CDR1 and CDR2: MGHRA and YSYEKL. The CDR3 sequence is 22 residues long. The V end was cut by 2 bases, the J end by 2 bases, with 31 bases between.

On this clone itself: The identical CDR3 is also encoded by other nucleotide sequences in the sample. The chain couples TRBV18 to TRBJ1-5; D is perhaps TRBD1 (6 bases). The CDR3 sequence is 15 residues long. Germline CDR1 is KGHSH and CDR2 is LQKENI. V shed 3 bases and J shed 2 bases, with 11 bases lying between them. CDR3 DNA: TGTGCCAGCTCACCCTCAGCAGGGGGCAATCAGCCCCAGCATTTT. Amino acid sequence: CASSPSAGGNQPQHF.

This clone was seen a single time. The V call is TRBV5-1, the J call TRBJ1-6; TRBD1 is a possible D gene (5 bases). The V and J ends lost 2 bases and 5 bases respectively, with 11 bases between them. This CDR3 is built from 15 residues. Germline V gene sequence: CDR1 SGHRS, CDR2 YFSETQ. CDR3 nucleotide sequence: TGCGCCAGCAGCTTTGGGGCGGGGGATAATTCACCCCTCCACTTT. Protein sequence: CASSFGAGDNSPLHF.

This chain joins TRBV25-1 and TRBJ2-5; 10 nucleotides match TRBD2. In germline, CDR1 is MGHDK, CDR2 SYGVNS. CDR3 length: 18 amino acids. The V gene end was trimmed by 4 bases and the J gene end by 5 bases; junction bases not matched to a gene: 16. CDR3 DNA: TGTGCCAGCAGTGGTATTCTTAGGGTTAGCGGGGGGCGGGAGACCCAGTACTTC. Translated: CASSGILRVSGGRETQYF.

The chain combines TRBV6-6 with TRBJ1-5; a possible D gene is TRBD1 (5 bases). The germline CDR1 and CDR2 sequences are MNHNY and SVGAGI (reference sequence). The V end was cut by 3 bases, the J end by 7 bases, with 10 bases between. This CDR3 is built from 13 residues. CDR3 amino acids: CASSYGAEQPQHF. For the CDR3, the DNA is TGTGCCAGCAGTTATGGGGCAGAACAGCCCCAGCATTTT.

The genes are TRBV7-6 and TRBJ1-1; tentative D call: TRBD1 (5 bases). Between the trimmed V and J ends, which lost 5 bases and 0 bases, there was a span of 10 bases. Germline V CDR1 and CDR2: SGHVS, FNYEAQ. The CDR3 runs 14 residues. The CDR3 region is CASSQGRMNTEAFF. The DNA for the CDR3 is TGTGCCAGCAGCCAGGGCCGCATGAACACTGAAGCTTTCTTT. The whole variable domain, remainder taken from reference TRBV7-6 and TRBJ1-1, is GAGVSQSPRYKVTKRGQDVALRCDPISGHVSLYWYRQALGQGPEFLTYFNYEAQQDKSGLPNDRFSAERPEGSISTLTIQRTEQRDSAMYRCASSQGRMNTEAFFGQGTRLTVV.

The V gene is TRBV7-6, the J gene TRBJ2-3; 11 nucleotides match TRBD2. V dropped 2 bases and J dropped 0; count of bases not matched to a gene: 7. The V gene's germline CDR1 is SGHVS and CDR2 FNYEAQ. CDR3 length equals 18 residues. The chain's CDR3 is CASSLIAGGFTSTDTQYF. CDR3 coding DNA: TGTGCCAGCAGCTTAATAGCGGGGGGGTTCACTAGCACAGATACGCAGTATTTT.

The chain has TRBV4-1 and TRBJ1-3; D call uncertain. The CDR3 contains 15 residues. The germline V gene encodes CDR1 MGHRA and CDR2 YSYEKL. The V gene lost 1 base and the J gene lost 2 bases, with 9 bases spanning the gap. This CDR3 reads CASSQGRAPGNTIYF. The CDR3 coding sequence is TGCGCCAGCAGCCAAGGGAGGGCTCCTGGAAACACCATATATTTT.

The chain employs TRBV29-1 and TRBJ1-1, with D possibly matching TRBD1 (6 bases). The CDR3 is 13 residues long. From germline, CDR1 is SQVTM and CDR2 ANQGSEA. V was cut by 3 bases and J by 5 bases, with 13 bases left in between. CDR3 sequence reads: CSVDAGARTEAFF. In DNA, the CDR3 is TGCAGCGTTGACGCGGGGGCGAGGACTGAAGCTTTCTTT.

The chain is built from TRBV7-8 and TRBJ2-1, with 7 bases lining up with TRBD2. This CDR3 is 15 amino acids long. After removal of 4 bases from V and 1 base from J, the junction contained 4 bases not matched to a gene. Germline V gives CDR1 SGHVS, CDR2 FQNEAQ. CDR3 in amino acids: CASSSSAGSYNEQFF. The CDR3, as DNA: TGTGCCAGCAGCTCTTCAGCGGGGTCCTACAATGAGCAGTTCTTC. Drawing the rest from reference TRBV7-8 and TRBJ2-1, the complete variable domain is GAGVSQSPRYKVAKRGQDVALRCDPISGHVSLFWYQQALGQGPEFLTYFQNEAQLDKSGLPSDRFFAERPEGSVSTLKIQRTQQEDSAVYLCASSSSAGSYNEQFFGPGTRLTVL.

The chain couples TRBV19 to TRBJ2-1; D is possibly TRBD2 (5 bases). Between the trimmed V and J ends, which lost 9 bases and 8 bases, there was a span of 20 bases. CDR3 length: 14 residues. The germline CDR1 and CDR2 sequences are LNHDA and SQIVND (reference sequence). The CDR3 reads CASRAGPAGDEQFF. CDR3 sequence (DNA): TGTGCCAGCCGCGCGGGCCCCGCAGGTGATGAGCAGTTCTTC. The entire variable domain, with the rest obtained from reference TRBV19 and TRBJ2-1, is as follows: DGGITQSPKYLFRKEGQNVTLSCEQNLNHDAMYWYRQDPGQGLRLIYYSQIVNDFQKGDIAEGYSVSREKKESFPLTVTSAQKNPTAFYLCASRAGPAGDEQFFGPGTRLTVL.

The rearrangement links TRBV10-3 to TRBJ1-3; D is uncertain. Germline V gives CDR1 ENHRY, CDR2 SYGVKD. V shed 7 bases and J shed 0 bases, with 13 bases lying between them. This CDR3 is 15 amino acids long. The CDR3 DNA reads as TGTGCCATCATCGTTTCGGAGAACTCTGGAAACACCATATATTTT. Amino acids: CAIIVSENSGNTIYF.

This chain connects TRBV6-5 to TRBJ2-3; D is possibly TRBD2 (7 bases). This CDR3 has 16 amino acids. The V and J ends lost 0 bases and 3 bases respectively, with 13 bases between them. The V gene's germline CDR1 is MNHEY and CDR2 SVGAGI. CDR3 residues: CASSYSSGGATDTQYF. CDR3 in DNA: TGTGCCAGCAGTTACTCGAGTGGGGGGGCAACAGATACGCAGTATTTT.

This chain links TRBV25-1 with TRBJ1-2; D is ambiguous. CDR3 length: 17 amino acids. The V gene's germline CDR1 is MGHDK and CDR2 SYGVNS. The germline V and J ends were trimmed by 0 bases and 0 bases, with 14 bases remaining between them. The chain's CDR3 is CASSEYTSGRSNYGYTF. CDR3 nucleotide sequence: TGTGCCAGCAGTGAATATACCTCGGGTCGCTCTAACTATGGCTACACCTTC.